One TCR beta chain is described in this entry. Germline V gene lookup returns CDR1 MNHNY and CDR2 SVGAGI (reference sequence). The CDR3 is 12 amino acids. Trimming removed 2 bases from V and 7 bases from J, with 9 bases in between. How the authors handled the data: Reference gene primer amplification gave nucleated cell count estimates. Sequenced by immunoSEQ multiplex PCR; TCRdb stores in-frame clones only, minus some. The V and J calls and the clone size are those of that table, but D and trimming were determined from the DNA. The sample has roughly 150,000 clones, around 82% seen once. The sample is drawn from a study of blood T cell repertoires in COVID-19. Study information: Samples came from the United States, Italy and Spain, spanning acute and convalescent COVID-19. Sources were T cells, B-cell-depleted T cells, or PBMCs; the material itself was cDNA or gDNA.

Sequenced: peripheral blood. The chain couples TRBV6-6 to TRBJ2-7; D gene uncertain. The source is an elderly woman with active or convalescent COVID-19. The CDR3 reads CASSYLAGEQYF. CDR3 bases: TGTGCCAGCAGTTACCTTGCCGGTGAGCAGTACTTC.